This record concerns one T cell receptor (beta chain) sequence. The assay was immunoSEQ multiplex PCR, and TCRdb's table has in-frame clones only and misses some. This table holds roughly 59,000 clones, roughly 90% found once. The data belong to a study of control samples from healthy donors and cancer patients. CDR3 length equals 16 residues. V was pared by 7 bases and J by 2 bases, with 9 bases of the junction left unmatched. The germline V gene encodes CDR1 SGHTA and CDR2 FQGNSA. The specimen was PBMCs. V gene TRBV7-2 combines with J gene TRBJ2-3, with 10 bases matching TRBD2. This receptor was identified in a man between 40 and 49 years old with colorectal cancer. CDR3 protein: CASIQLSGRTTDTQYF. The CDR3 DNA follows: TGTGCCAGCATACAACTTAGCGGGAGGACCACAGATACGCAGTATTTT.